Listed below are T cell receptor beta chains from one sample, sequenced in a study of blood T cell repertoires in COVID-19. Data came from immunoSEQ multiplex PCR; TCRdb stores just in-frame clones and leaves some out. This repertoire shows over 300,000 clones, 75% to 90% found once; its top ten account for under 2.5%. Sequenced sample: PBMCs or T cells enriched from blood (not recorded which). The receptors originated from a man aged 25-45 years who had recovered from COVID-19. Both conserved end residues are part of each CDR3. The D gene is left open where the match is weak. Clone size, where shown, is once, few, many, or a class for clones that have expanded.

size: NA; V: TRBV9; D: NA; J: TRBJ1-4; length: 15; DNA: TGTGCCAGCAGCGTAGTTGGAGGGAACGGTGAAAAACTGTTTTTT; CDR3: CASSVVGGNGEKLFF
size: NA; V: TRBV7-2; D: TRBD2; J: TRBJ2-1; length: 15; DNA: TGTGCCAGCAGCCTCGGGAGGGTGGCTTACAATGAGCAGTTCTTC; CDR3: CASSLGRVAYNEQFF
size: NA; V: TRBV30; D: TRBD1; J: TRBJ1-2; length: 13; DNA: TGTGCCTGGCAAGGACAGGGGGGCGATGGCTACACCTTC; CDR3: CAWQGQGGDGYTF
size: NA; V: TRBV11-2; D: TRBD1; J: TRBJ1-4; length: 15; DNA: TGTGCCAGCAGCCTTACAGGGGGAGGTGGTGAAAAACTGTTTTTT; CDR3: CASSLTGGGGEKLFF
size: NA; V: TRBV6-5; D: TRBD1; J: TRBJ1-1; length: 13; DNA: TGTGCCAGCAGTTACGGACAGGGGACAGGAGCTTTCTTT; CDR3: CASSYGQGTGAFF
size: NA; V: TRBV3-1/TRBV3-2; D: TRBD1; J: TRBJ1-2; length: 15; DNA: TGTGCCAGCAGCCCAACAGGGGGTAGTAACTATGGCTACACCTTC; CDR3: CASSPTGGSNYGYTF
size: NA; V: TRBV3-1/TRBV3-2; D: NA; J: TRBJ2-5; length: 14; DNA: TGTGCCAGCAGCCAAGCGTCTAGGGGGAAGACCCAGTACTTC; CDR3: CASSQASRGKTQYF
size: few; V: TRBV27; D: TRBD1; J: TRBJ2-7; length: 15; DNA: TGTGCCAGCACCCTCAGGACAGGGTACTCCTACGAGCAGTACTTC; CDR3: CASTLRTGYSYEQYF
size: NA; V: TRBV6-5; D: NA; J: TRBJ1-2; length: 15; DNA: TGTGCCAGCAGAGCAGGACAGCTAACTAACTATGGCTACACCTTC; CDR3: CASRAGQLTNYGYTF
size: NA; V: TRBV10-3; D: TRBD1; J: TRBJ1-4; length: 15; DNA: TGTGCCATCAGTGAGTCCGGGACAGGGACTGAAAAACTGTTTTTT; CDR3: CAISESGTGTEKLFF
size: NA; V: TRBV19; D: TRBD1; J: TRBJ1-2; length: 16; DNA: TGTGCCAGTAGTTTGAGGACAGGCCCGTTGAGTGGGGGCTACACCTTC; CDR3: CASSLRTGPLSGGYTF
size: NA; V: TRBV5-8; D: NA; J: TRBJ2-1; length: 16; DNA: TGTGCCAGCAGCTTCCTTGGGCGGGGCCCCTACAATGAGCAGTTCTTC; CDR3: CASSFLGRGPYNEQFF
size: NA; V: TRBV30; D: NA; J: TRBJ1-1; length: 16; DNA: TGTGCCTGGAGTGTACTCTTGGCAGGGGCGGACACTGAAGCTTTCTTT; CDR3: CAWSVLLAGADTEAFF
size: few; V: TRBV18; D: NA; J: TRBJ2-1; length: 16; DNA: TGTGCCAGCTCACCACGAGTACCAGCGAATTACAATGAGCAGTTCTTC; CDR3: CASSPRVPANYNEQFF
size: NA; V: TRBV18; D: TRBD1; J: TRBJ1-2; length: 14; DNA: TGTGCCAGCTCACCTACGTGGCAGGGGGATGGCTACACCTTC; CDR3: CASSPTWQGDGYTF
size: NA; V: TRBV7-9; D: TRBD1; J: TRBJ1-1; length: 15; DNA: TGTGCCAGCAGCTCCCAGGGACAGGAGACTCGTTGGGCTTTCTTT; CDR3: CASSSQGQETRWAFF
size: NA; V: TRBV2; D: TRBD1; J: TRBJ1-1; length: 13; DNA: TGTGCCAGCAGAGCGACAGGGGTTACTGAAGCTTTCTTT; CDR3: CASRATGVTEAFF
size: NA; V: TRBV6-4; D: NA; J: TRBJ1-2; length: 13; DNA: TGTGCCAGCAGTGCCCAGGGGTTGGGTGGCTACACCTTC; CDR3: CASSAQGLGGYTF